The 3 T cell receptor beta chains given below trace back to one sample, sequenced in a study of metastatic and nonmetastatic thyroid tumors. No treatment of any kind had been given to any patient before thyroid surgery. With MiXCR, TCRdb called clones anew from the PCR reads. The sample contains about 16,000 clones, around 25% of which appear only once. The sample was blood. These receptors originate from a male donor with papillary thyroid cancer or a benign thyroid nodule (not recorded which). Some clones in this sample may be carry-over from other donors' samples.

By sample fraction, this clone is medium-sized (0.01 to 0.1%). The CDR3, as DNA: TGTGCCTGGAGTGTAGGCGCAGGGGGCCGGGGCTATGGCTACACCTTC. Protein sequence: CAWSVGAGGRGYGYTF. The chain links TRBV30 to TRBJ1-2; 8 nucleotides line up with TRBD1. The length of the CDR3 is 16 residues. The germline V gene has CDR1 GTSNPN and CDR2 SVGIG (reference sequence). Germline trimming cut 0 bases from V and 4 bases from J; bases unmatched to any gene: 10. The full variable domain, its missing parts supplied by reference TRBV30 and TRBJ1-2, is SQTIHQWPATLVQPVGSPLSLECTVEGTSNPNLYWYRQAAGRGLQLLFYSVGIGQISSEVPQNLSASRPQDRQFILSSKKLLLSDSGFYLCAWSVGAGGRGYGYTFGSGTRLTVV.

This chain uses TRBV5-1 with TRBJ1-2; TRBD1 matches 10 bases. This CDR3 region has 18 residues. V trimming: 3 bases; J trimming: 5 bases; junction bases outside the gene matches: 16. Germline lookup yields CDR1 SGHRS and CDR2 YFSETQ. CDR3 residues: CASSSRRDRGALGYGYTF. CDR3 bases: TGCGCCAGCAGCTCCAGAAGGGACAGGGGAGCGTTGGGGTATGGCTACACCTTC.

This clone was observed a handful of times. Other DNA sequences in this sample translate to the same CDR3. The V gene is TRBV27, the J gene TRBJ2-2, with D possibly being TRBD2 (7 bases). The germline V gene encodes CDR1 MNHEY and CDR2 SMNVEV (reference sequence). Trimming stripped 7 bases from V and 0 bases from J, with 12 bases between. CDR3 length: 15 residues. The CDR3 nucleotides are TGTGCCAGCACCTTCGGGGGGCCGAACACCGGGGAGCTGTTTTTT. Translated, it gives CASTFGGPNTGELFF.